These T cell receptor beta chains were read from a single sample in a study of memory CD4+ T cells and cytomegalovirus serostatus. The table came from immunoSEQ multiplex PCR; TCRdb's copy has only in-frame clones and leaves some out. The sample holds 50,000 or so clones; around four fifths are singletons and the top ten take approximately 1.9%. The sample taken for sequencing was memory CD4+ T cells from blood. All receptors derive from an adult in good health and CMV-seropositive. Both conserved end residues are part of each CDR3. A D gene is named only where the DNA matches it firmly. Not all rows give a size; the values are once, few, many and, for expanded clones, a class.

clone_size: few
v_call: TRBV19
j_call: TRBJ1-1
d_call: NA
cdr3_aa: CASTKELYTEAFF
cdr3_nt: TGTGCCAGTACGAAAGAGTTATACACTGAAGCTTTCTTT

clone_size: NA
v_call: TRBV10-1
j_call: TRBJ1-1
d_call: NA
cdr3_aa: CASSSQGNTEAFF
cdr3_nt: TGCGCCAGCAGCTCCCAGGGTAACACTGAAGCTTTCTTT

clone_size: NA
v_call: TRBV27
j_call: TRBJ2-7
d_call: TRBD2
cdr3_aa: CASSFSGPAPYEQYF
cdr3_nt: TGTGCCAGCAGTTTTAGCGGGCCGGCGCCCTACGAGCAGTACTTC

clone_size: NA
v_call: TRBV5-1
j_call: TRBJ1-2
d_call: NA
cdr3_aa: CASSLDGRDYGYTF
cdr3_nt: TGCGCCAGCAGCTTGGACGGAAGGGACTATGGCTACACCTTC

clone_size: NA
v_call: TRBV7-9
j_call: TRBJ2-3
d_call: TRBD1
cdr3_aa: CASSLQGAGDTQYF
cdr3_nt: TGTGCCAGCAGCCTACAGGGGGCTGGAGATACGCAGTATTTT

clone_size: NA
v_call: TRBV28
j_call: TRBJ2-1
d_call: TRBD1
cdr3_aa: CASSFPPGQGAREQFF
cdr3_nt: TGTGCCAGCAGTTTCCCACCGGGACAGGGGGCTCGGGAGCAGTTCTTC

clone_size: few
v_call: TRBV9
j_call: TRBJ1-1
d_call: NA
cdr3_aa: CASSVGRVEGTEAFF
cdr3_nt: TGTGCCAGCAGCGTGGGCCGGGTGGAGGGCACTGAAGCTTTCTTT

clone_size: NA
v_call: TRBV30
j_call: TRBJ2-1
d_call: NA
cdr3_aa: CARGTQLSNEQFF
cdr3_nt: TGTGCCCGGGGGACTCAACTTTCCAATGAGCAGTTCTTC

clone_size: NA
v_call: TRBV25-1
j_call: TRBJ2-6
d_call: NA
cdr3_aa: CASGGLSGANVLTF
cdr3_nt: TGTGCCAGCGGCGGTCTGTCTGGGGCCAACGTCCTGACTTTC

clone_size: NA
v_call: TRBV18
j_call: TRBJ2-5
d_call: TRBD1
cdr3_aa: CASSPRTGLQETQYF
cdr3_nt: TGTGCCAGCTCACCGCGGACAGGGCTCCAAGAGACCCAGTACTTC

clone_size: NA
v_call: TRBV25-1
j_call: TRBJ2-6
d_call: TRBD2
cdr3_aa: CASSGTGGLEANVLTF
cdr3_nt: TGTGCCAGCAGTGGTACGGGAGGGCTTGAGGCCAACGTCCTGACTTTC

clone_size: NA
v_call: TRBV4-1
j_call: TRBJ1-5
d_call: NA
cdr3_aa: CASSRGAGANQPQHF
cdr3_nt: TGCGCCAGCAGCCGCGGTGCCGGGGCTAATCAGCCCCAGCATTTT

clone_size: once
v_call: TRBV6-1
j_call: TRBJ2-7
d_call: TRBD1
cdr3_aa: CASSGRETGAPPISF
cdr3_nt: TGTGCCAGCAGTGGCAGGGAGACAGGGGCTCCGCCTATAAGCTTC

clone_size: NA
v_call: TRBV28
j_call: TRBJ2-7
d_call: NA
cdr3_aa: CASSSPGTSSGEQYF
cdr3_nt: TGTGCCAGCAGTTCCCCCGGGACTTCGTCGGGCGAGCAGTACTTC

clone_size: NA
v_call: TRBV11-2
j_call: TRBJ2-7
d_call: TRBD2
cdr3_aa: CASSLHNSGGREQYF
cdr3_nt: TGTGCCAGCAGCTTACACAATAGCGGGGGTCGCGAGCAGTACTTC

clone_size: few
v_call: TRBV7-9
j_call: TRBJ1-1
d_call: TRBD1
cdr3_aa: CASSVQGDTEAFF
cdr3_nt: TGTGCCAGCAGCGTACAGGGGGACACTGAAGCTTTCTTT

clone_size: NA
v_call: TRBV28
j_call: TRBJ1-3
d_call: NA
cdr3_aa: CASKGPLASGNTIYF
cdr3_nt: TGTGCCAGCAAGGGCCCTTTGGCCTCTGGAAACACCATATATTTT

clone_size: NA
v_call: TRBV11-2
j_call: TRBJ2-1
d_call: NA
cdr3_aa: CASSLGQRNEQFF
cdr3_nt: TGTGCCAGCAGCTTAGGACAGAGGAATGAGCAGTTCTTC

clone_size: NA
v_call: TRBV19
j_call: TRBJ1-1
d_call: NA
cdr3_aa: CASSIGVGYTEAFF
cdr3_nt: TGTGCCAGTAGTATCGGGGTTGGGTACACTGAAGCTTTCTTT

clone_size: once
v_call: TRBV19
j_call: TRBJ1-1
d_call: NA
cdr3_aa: CASSLAGPDPNTEAFF
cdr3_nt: TGTGCCAGTAGTCTGGCGGGGCCCGACCCGAACACTGAAGCTTTCTTT

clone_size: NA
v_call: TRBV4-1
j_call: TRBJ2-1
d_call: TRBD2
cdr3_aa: CASGGLAGHEQFF
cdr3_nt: TGCGCCAGCGGCGGCTTAGCGGGTCATGAGCAGTTCTTC

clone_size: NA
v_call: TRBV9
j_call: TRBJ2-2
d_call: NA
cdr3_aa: CASSVVPDTGELFF
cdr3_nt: TGTGCCAGCAGCGTAGTACCGGACACCGGGGAGCTGTTTTTT

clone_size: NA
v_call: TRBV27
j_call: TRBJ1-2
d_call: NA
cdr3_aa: CASMRIGDYGYTF
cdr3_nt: TGTGCCAGCATGAGGATTGGGGACTATGGCTACACCTTC

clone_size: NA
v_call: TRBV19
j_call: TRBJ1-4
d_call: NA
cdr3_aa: CASRPLSATNEKLFF
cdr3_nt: TGTGCCAGTAGGCCCTTGTCCGCAACTAATGAAAAACTGTTTTTT

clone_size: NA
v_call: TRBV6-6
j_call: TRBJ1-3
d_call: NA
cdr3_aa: CASSYGGDISGNTIYF
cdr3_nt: TGTGCCAGCAGTTACGGGGGGGACATTTCTGGAAACACCATATATTTT

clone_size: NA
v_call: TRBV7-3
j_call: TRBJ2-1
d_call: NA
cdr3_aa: CASSLDGVNNEQFF
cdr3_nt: TGTGCCAGCAGCTTAGACGGGGTAAACAATGAGCAGTTCTTC

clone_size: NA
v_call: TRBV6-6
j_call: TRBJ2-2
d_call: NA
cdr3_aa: CASSYGRYTGELFF
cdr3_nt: TGTGCCAGCAGTTACGGCCGCTACACCGGGGAGCTGTTTTTT

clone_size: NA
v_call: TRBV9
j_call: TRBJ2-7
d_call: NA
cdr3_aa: CASSVGDSYEQYF
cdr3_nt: TGTGCCAGCAGCGTAGGGGACTCCTACGAGCAGTACTTC

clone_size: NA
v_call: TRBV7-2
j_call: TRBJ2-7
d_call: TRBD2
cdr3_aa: CASSFFGGGIYEQYF
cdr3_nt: TGTGCCAGCAGCTTTTTCGGCGGGGGGATCTACGAGCAGTACTTC

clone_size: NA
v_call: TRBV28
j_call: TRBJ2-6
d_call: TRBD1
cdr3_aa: CASSFPQGARGANVLTF
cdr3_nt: TGTGCCAGCAGTTTTCCACAGGGGGCGCGGGGGGCCAACGTCCTGACTTTC

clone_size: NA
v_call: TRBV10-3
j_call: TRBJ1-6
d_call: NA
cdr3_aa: CAISESGQGASPLHF
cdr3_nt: TGTGCCATCAGTGAGTCGGGCCAGGGTGCTTCACCCCTCCACTTT

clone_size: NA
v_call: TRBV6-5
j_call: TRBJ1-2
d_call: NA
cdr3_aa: CASSYAQLGYGYTF
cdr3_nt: TGTGCCAGCAGTTACGCCCAACTTGGCTATGGCTACACCTTC